This T cell receptor beta chain was sequenced in a study of siplizumab effects on memory and regulatory T cells. Study conclusions and caveats: Alloreactive sequences whose origin lay in unstimulated CD4+ memory cells were significantly reduced by siplizumab.

The repertoire was sequenced with immunoSEQ multiplex PCR; TCRdb's copy has only in-frame clones and lacks some. The repertoire includes over 85,000 clones, 80% to 95% of them detected once, and around 1.1% sits in the top ten. Of note for this clone: Its target is not known.

Per germline, CDR1 KGHSH and CDR2 LQKENI. The length of the CDR3 is 15 residues. V was cut by 5 bases and J by 2 bases, with 15 bases left in between. This receptor was taken from a human donor in good health. V and J are TRBV18 and TRBJ2-5; no definite D call. Sequencing was carried out using CD4+ T cells sorted from blood. DNA of the CDR3: TGTGCCAGCTCAATTTCAGGCTCGGCTCAAGAGACCCAGTACTTC. Its translation is CASSISGSAQETQYF. The complete variable domain, with remaining parts taken from reference TRBV18 and TRBJ2-5, reads NAGVMQNPRHLVRRRGQEARLRCSPMKGHSHVYWYRQLPEEGLKFMVYLQKENIIDESGMPKERFSAEFPKEGPSILRIQQVVRGDSAAYFCASSISGSAQETQYFGPGTRLLVL.